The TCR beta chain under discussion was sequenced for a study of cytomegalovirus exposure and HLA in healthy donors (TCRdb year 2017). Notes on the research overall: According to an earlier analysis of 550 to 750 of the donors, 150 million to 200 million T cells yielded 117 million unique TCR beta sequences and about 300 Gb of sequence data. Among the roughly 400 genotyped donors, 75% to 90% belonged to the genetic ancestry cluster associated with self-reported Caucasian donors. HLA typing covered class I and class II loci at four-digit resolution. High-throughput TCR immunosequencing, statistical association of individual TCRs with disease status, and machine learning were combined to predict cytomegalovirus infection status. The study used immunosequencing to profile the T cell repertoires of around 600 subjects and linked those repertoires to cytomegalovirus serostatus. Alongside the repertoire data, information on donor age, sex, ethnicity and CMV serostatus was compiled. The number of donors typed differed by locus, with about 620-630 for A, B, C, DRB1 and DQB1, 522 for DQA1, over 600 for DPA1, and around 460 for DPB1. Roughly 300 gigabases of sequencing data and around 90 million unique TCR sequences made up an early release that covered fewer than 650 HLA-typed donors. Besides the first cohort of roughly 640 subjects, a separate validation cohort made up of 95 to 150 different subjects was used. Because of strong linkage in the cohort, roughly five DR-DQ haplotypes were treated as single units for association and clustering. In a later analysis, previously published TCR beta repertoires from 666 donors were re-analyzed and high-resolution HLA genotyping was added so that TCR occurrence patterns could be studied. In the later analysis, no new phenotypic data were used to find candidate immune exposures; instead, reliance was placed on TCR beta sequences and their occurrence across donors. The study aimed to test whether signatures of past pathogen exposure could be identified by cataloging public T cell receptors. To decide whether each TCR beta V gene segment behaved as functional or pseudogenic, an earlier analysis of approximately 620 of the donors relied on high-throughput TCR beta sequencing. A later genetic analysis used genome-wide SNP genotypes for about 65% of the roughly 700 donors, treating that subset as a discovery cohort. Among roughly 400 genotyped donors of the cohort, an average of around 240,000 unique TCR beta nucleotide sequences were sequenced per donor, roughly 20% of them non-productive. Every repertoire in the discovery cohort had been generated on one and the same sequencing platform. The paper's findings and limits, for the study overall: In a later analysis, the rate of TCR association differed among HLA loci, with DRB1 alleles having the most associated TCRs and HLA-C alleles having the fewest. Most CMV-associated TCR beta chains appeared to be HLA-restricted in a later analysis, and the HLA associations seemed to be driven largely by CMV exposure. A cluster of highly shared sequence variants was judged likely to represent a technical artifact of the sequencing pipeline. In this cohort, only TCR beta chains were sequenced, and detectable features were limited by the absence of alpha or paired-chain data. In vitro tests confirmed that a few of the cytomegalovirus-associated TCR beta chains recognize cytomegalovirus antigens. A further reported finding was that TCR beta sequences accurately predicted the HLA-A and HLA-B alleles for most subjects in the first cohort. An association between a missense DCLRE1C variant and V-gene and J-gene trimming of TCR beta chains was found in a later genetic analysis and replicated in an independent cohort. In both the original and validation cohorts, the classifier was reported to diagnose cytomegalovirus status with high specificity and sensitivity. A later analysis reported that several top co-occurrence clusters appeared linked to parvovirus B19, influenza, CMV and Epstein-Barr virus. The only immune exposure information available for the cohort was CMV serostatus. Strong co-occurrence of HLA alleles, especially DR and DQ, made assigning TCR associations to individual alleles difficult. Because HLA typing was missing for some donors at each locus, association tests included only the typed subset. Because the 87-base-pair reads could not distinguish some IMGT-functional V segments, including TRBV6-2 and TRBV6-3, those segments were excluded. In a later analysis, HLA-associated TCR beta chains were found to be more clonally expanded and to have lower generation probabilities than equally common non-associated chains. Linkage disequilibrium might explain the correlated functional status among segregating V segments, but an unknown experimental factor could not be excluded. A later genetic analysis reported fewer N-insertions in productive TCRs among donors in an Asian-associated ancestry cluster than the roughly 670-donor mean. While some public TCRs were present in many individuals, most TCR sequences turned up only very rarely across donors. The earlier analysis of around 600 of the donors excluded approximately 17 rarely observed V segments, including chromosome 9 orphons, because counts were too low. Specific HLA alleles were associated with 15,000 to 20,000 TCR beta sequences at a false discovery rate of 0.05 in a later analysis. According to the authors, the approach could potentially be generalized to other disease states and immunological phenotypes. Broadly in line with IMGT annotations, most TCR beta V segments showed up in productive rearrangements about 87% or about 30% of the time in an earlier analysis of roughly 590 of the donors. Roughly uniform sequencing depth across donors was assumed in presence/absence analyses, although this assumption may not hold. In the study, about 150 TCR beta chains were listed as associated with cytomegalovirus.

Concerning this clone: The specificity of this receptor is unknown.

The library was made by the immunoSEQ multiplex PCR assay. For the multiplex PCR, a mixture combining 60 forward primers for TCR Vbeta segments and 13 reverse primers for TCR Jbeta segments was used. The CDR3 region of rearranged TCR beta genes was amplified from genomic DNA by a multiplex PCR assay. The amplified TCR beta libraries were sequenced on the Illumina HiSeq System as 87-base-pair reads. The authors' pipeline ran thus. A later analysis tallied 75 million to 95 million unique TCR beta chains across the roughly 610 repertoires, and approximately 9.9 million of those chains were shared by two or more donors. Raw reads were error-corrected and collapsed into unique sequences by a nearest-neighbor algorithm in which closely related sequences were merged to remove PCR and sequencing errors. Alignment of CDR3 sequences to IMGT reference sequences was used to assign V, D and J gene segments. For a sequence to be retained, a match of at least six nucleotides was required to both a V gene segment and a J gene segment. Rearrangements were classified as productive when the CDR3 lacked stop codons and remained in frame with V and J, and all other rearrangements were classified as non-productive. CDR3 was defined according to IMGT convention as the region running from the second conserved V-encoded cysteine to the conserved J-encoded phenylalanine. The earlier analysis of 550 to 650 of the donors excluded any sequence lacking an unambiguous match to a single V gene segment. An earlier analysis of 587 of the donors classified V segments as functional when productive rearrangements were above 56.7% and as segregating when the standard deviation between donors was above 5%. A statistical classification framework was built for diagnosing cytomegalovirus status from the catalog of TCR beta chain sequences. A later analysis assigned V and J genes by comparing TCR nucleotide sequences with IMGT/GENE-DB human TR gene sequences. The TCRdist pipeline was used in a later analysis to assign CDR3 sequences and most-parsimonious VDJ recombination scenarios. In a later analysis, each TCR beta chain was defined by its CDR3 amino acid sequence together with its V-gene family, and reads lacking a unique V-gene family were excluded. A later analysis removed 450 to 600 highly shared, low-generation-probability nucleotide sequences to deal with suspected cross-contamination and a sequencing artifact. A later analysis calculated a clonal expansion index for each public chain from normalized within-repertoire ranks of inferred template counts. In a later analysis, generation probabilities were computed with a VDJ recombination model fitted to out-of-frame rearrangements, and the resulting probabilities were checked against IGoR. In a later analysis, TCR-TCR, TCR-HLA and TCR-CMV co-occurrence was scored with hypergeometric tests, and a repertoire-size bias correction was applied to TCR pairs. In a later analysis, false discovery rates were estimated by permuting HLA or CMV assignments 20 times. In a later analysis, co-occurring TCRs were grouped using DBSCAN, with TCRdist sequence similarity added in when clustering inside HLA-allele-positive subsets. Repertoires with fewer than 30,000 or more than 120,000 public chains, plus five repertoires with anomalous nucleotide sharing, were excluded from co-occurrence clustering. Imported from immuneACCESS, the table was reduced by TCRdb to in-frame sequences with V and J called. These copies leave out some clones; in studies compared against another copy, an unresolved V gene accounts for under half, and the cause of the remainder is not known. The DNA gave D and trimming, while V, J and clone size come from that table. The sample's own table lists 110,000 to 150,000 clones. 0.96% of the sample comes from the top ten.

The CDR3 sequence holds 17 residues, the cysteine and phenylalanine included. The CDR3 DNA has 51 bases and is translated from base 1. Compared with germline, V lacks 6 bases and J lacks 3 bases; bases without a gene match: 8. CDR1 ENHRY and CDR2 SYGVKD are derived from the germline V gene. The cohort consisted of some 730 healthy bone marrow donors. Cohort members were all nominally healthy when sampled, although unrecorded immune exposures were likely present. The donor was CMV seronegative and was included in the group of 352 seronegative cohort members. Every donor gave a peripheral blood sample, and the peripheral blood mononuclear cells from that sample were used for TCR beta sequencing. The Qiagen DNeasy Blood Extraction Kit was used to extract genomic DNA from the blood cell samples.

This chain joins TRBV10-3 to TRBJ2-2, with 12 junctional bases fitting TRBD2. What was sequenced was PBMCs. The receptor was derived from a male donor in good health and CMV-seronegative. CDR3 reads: CAIRKGLAGDDTGELFF. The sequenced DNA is TGTGCCATCAGAAAGGGACTAGCGGGCGATGACACCGGGGAGCTGTTTTTT.